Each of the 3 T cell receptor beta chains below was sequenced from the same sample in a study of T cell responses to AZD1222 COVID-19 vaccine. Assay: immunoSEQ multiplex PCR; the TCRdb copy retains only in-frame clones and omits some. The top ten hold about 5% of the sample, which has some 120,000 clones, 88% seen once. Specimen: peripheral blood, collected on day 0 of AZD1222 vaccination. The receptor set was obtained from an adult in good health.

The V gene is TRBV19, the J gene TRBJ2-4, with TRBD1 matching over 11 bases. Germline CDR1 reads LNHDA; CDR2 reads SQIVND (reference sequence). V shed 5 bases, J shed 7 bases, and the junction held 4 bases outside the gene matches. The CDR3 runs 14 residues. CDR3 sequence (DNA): TGTGCCAGTAGTGCGGACAGGGGGCTGAACATTCAGTACTTC. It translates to CASSADRGLNIQYF. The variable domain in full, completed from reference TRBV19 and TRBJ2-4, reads DGGITQSPKYLFRKEGQNVTLSCEQNLNHDAMYWYRQDPGQGLRLIYYSQIVNDFQKGDIAEGYSVSREKKESFPLTVTSAQKNPTAFYLCASSADRGLNIQYFGAGTRLSVL.

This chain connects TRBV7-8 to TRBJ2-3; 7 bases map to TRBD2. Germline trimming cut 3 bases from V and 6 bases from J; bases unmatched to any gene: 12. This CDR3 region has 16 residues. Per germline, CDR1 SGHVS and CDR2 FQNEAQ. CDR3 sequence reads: CASSFGRLASRDTQYF. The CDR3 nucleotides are TGTGCCAGCAGCTTCGGCCGACTAGCCAGCAGGGATACGCAGTATTTT.

Here the CDR3 reads CASSRSSGGVNEQFF. The CDR3 DNA reads as TGTGCCAGCAGTCGTAGCAGCGGGGGGGTCAATGAGCAGTTCTTC. This sequence joins TRBV2 and TRBJ2-1, with TRBD2 matching over 10 bases. Per germline, CDR1 SNHLY and CDR2 FYNNEI. V was clipped by 5 bases and J by 6 bases; unmatched bases: 7. The CDR3 is 15 amino acids.